The entry below gives a single TCR beta chain sequence along with its context. Its antigen is unknown. These data come from a study of PD-1 blockade in classical Hodgkin lymphoma. Libraries were prepared by immunoSEQ multiplex PCR; TCRdb keeps only in-frame clonotypes and omits some of them. The data contain about 97,000 clones, roughly 83% of them seen just once; the ten biggest clones take up 12%. The V gene's germline CDR1 is SGHRS and CDR2 YFSETQ. The CDR3 runs 20 residues. J gave up 0 bases and V 4 bases, and 19 bases lay outside the gene matches. Study findings and constraints: Diversity similar to that of newly diagnosed patients was seen at baseline in complete responders.

Patients all relapsed after autologous stem cell transplantation, and there was variation in brentuximab vedotin exposure. Reported best responses ranged across complete response, partial response or progressive disease. The TCR comes from a human donor with classical Hodgkin lymphoma. This sequence joins TRBV5-1 and TRBJ1-2; 9 bases match TRBD1. The sample here was peripheral blood mononuclear cells (PBMCs), taken at baseline. CDR3 sequence: CASSPRDRVAENHPNYGYTF. The DNA for the CDR3 is TGCGCCAGCAGCCCCCGGGACAGGGTGGCGGAGAACCATCCTAACTATGGCTACACCTTC.